These 14 T cell receptor beta chains were all obtained from the same sample, sequenced in a study of T-cell memory formation after mild COVID-19. In TCRdb, the 5' RACE reads were re-called with MiXCR into one record per CDR3 protein. Of about 400,000 distinct CDR3 sequences detected, 23% appear once; the ten largest clones hold around 13%. The material sequenced was PBMCs or a T cell subset sorted from them (not recorded which). These receptors were obtained from an adult woman who had mild COVID-19 (a few samples of this study predate the infection). Cell type and time point are not known.

V and J are TRBV6-5 and TRBJ2-5; tentatively, D is TRBD2 (6 bases). The length of the CDR3 is 12 residues. V lost 9 bases and J 3 bases, leaving 11 bases between the germline ends. Germline V gives CDR1 MNHEY, CDR2 SVGAGI. The CDR3 nucleotides read TGTGCCAGGATATCGGGGGAAGAGACCCAGTACTTC. Translation: CARISGEETQYF.

This chain uses TRBV6-6 with TRBJ1-1; D unclear. V lost 6 bases and J 1 base, leaving 15 bases between the germline ends. Germline V gene sequence: CDR1 MNHNY, CDR2 SVGAGI (reference sequence). The CDR3 covers 15 residues. For the CDR3, the DNA is TGTGCCAGCAGCCTCAGTGGCATGCCGAACACTGAAGCTTTCTTT. Amino acid sequence: CASSLSGMPNTEAFF.

This clonotype has only a few counts. J is TRBJ1-1 and V is TRBV5-1; 7 bases are a match to TRBD1. Germline loops: CDR1 SGHRS, CDR2 YFSETQ. J lost 3 bases, V lost 2 bases, and 7 bases had no gene match. CDR3 length: 15 amino acids. DNA for the CDR3: TGCGCCAGCAGCTTAGAGGGACAGCCGTACACTGAAGCTTTCTTT. This codes for CASSLEGQPYTEAFF.

The chain recombines TRBV7-6 with TRBJ1-4; tentatively, D is TRBD1 (6 bases). Germline V CDR1 and CDR2: SGHVS, FNYEAQ. This CDR3 comprises 16 residues. The germline V and J ends were trimmed by 1 base and 3 bases, with 12 bases remaining between them. The CDR3 spells CASSLGWGQANEKLFF. CDR3 bases: TGTGCCAGCAGCTTAGGGTGGGGGCAGGCTAATGAAAAACTGTTTTTT.

This chain uses TRBV9 with TRBJ2-7; either TRBD1 or TRBD2 may fit D (5 bases each). The CDR3 sequence is 13 residues long. Per the germline V gene, CDR1 is SGDLS and CDR2 is YYNGEE. Trimming stripped 0 bases from V and 5 bases from J, with 9 bases between. The CDR3 nucleotides read TGTGCCAGCAGCGTAGGAAGGGACCACGAGCAGTACTTC. Its protein is CASSVGRDHEQYF.

This clonotype was counted between two and nine times. The chain is built from TRBV7-6 and TRBJ2-3, with unresolved D. This CDR3 contains 16 residues. Per germline, CDR1 SGHVS and CDR2 FNYEAQ. Trimming shortened V by 0 bases and J by 2 bases, and 12 bases separated the two germline ends. CDR3 DNA sequence: TGTGCCAGCAGCTTAGCCCCCCTAACGAACACAGATACGCAGTATTTT. Translating gives CASSLAPLTNTDTQYF.

CDR3 sequence: CASSLVGYGYTF. The CDR3 region has the DNA TGTGCCAGCAGTTTAGTGGGCTATGGCTACACCTTC. This chain connects TRBV12-3 or TRBV12-4 to TRBJ1-2; D remains ambiguous. This CDR3 contains 12 residues. Between the trimmed V and J ends, which lost 1 base and 4 bases, there was a span of 4 bases.

The CDR3 spells CASSLGTLYGYTF. DNA of the CDR3: TGTGCCAGCAGCTTAGGGACTCTCTATGGCTACACCTTC. This chain links TRBV7-2 with TRBJ1-2, with no clear D. CDR1 SGHTA and CDR2 FQGNSA come from the germline V gene. This CDR3 has 13 residues. V was trimmed by 1 base and J by 4 bases, leaving 7 bases between them.

The rearrangement joins TRBV27 to TRBJ1-2; the D gene is possibly TRBD1 (6 bases). The CDR3 contains 15 residues. Trimming took off 0 bases at V and 7 bases at J, with 15 bases between the two ends. The V gene's germline CDR1 is MNHEY and CDR2 SMNVEV (reference sequence). Here the CDR3 DNA reads TGTGCCAGCAGTTTATCCAGGGGCGGGTTGTTTGGCTACACCTTC. This gives the protein CASSLSRGGLFGYTF.

The chain recombines TRBV12-3 or TRBV12-4 with TRBJ2-1, with 7 bases aligning to TRBD1. The CDR3 runs to 16 residues. Germline trimming cut 6 bases from V and 2 bases from J; bases unmatched to any gene: 10. This CDR3 reads CASSLPLGQTYNEQFF. In DNA form, the CDR3 reads TGTGCCAGCAGCCTGCCACTGGGACAGACCTACAATGAGCAGTTCTTC.

The gene calls are TRBV18 and TRBJ2-5; TRBD2 matches at 7 bases. Germline trimming cut 3 bases from V and 5 bases from J; bases unmatched to any gene: 9. Germline CDR1 and CDR2: KGHSH and LQKENI. The CDR3 has 15 residues. The CDR3 here is CASSPRLGGTETQYF. CDR3 bases: TGTGCCAGCTCACCCCGGCTCGGGGGGACGGAGACCCAGTACTTC.

The CDR3 reads CASRRTGTGPTGELFF. DNA of the CDR3: TGTGCCAGCAGGAGGACCGGGACAGGACCCACCGGGGAGCTGTTTTTT. V usage is TRBV7-3 and J usage is TRBJ2-2; 8 nucleotides line up with TRBD1. V shed 6 bases and J 4 bases; nucleotides not matched to a gene: 10. Per the germline V gene, CDR1 is SGHTA and CDR2 is FQGTGA. This CDR3 has 16 amino acids.

In its sample, this clonotype was seen many times. The chain employs TRBV20-1 and TRBJ2-7; 12 nucleotides match TRBD1. Germline V gene sequence: CDR1 DFQATT, CDR2 SNEGSKA (reference sequence). The J segment lost 4 bases and the V segment lost 5 bases, leaving 6 bases of the junction unmatched. The CDR3 is 14 amino acids. The CDR3 region is CSAGGTGGKYEQYF. In nucleotides, the CDR3 is TGCAGTGCTGGAGGGACAGGGGGCAAGTACGAGCAGTACTTC.

The J gene is TRBJ1-1, the V gene TRBV21-1; the table's D gene call, TRBD1, was not cross checked with the DNA. TRBV21-1 corresponds to a pseudogene. CDR3 length: 15 residues. The CDR3 here is CASSSYGQGYTEAFF. The CDR3 region has the DNA TGTGCCAGCAGCAGCTACGGACAGGGGTACACTGAAGCTTTCTTT.